The clone carrying this T cell receptor (beta chain) has a count of ten or more. Antigen: not known. CDR1 and CDR2 (germline): SGHTA, FQGNSA. With V trimmed by 1 base and J by 13 bases, 5 bases remained unmatched. This CDR3 spans 12 amino acids. These data belong to a study of T-cell memory formation after mild COVID-19. Study findings and constraints: The study found balanced CD4/CD8 in clones contracting day 15 to 85 and a CD4+ lean in later expanders.

TCRdb re-derived calls from the 5' RACE reads in MiXCR, one entry per CDR3 protein. Among some 40,000 distinct CDR3 sequences, more than 7% were seen once, and the ten largest hold about 1.4%. The chain uses TRBV7-2 and TRBJ2-7; 9 bases line up with TRBD2. The receptor comes from a man younger than 30 who had mild COVID-19 (a few samples of this study predate the infection). Cell type and time point are not known. The sample comprised PBMCs or a T cell subset sorted from them (not recorded which). This CDR3 reads CASSLVGTSCYF. The CDR3 DNA reads TGTGCCAGCAGCTTAGTGGGGACTAGCTGTTACTTC.